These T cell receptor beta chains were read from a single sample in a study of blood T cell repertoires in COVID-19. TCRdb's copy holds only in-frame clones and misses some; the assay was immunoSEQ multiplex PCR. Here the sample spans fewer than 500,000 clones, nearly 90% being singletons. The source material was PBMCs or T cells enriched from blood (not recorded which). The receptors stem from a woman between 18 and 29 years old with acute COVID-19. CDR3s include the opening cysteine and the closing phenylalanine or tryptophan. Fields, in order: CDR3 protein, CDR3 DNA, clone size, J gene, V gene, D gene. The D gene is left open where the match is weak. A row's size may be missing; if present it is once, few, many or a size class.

CDR3: CASSELSYEQYF
DNA: TGCGCCAGCAGTGAGCTCAGCTACGAGCAGTACTTC
size: NA
J: TRBJ2-7
V: TRBV10-2
D: NA

CDR3: CASSPLMTGSNEKLFF
DNA: TGTGCCAGCTCACCATTGATGACAGGGTCTAATGAAAAACTGTTTTTT
size: NA
J: TRBJ1-4
V: TRBV18
D: TRBD1

CDR3: CASSPGTAFSYEQYF
DNA: TGTGCCAGCAGCCCCGGGACAGCTTTCTCCTACGAGCAGTACTTC
size: NA
J: TRBJ2-7
V: TRBV7-2
D: TRBD1

CDR3: CASSLAGQGAEAFF
DNA: TGTGCCAGCAGCTTAGCAGGACAGGGGGCTGAAGCTTTCTTT
size: NA
J: TRBJ1-1
V: TRBV7-6
D: TRBD1

CDR3: CASGRGQGETQYF
DNA: TGTGCCAGTGGGAGGGGACAGGGGGAGACCCAGTACTTC
size: NA
J: TRBJ2-5
V: TRBV19
D: TRBD1

CDR3: CASKDRGIGAGELFF
DNA: TGTGCCAGTAAGGACAGGGGGATCGGGGCCGGGGAGCTGTTTTTT
size: NA
J: TRBJ2-2
V: TRBV19
D: TRBD1

CDR3: CASSKDRGAEQPQHF
DNA: TGTGCCAGCAGTAAAGACAGGGGAGCAGAACAGCCCCAGCATTTT
size: NA
J: TRBJ1-5
V: TRBV6-6
D: TRBD1

CDR3: CASSTGTGTRTYF
DNA: TGTGCCAGCAGTACTGGGACAGGGACCCGTACATACTTC
size: NA
J: TRBJ2-7
V: TRBV12-3/TRBV12-4
D: TRBD1

CDR3: CASSYSNEGAYEQYF
DNA: TGTGCCAGCAGTTACTCGAATGAGGGGGCCTACGAGCAGTACTTC
size: NA
J: TRBJ2-7
V: TRBV6-5
D: NA

CDR3: CASSQQGAHEKLFF
DNA: TGCGCCAGCAGCCAACAGGGGGCCCATGAAAAACTGTTTTTT
size: NA
J: TRBJ1-4
V: TRBV5-1
D: TRBD1

CDR3: CASSRPQGEGYTF
DNA: TGTGCCAGCAGCCGTCCTCAGGGGGAAGGCTACACCTTC
size: few
J: TRBJ1-2
V: TRBV7-8
D: TRBD1

CDR3: CASSLGQGANTEAFF
DNA: TGTGCCAGCAGTTTAGGACAGGGGGCGAACACTGAAGCTTTCTTT
size: NA
J: TRBJ1-1
V: TRBV2
D: TRBD1

CDR3: CASSSLNRVRDNEQFF
DNA: TGTGCCAGCAGTTCCCTGAACAGGGTTAGGGACAATGAGCAGTTCTTC
size: NA
J: TRBJ2-1
V: TRBV27
D: NA

CDR3: CASSHRVKGETQYF
DNA: TGTGCCAGCAGCCACAGGGTCAAAGGGGAGACCCAGTACTTC
size: NA
J: TRBJ2-5
V: TRBV7-9
D: NA

CDR3: CASSPGTGVRYGYTF
DNA: TGTGCCAGCAGCCCGGGGACAGGGGTTCGGTATGGCTACACCTTC
size: NA
J: TRBJ1-2
V: TRBV5-5
D: TRBD1

CDR3: CASSAGGAVEKLFF
DNA: TGTGCCAGCAGCGCAGGAGGGGCTGTTGAAAAACTGTTTTTT
size: few
J: TRBJ1-4
V: TRBV13
D: NA

CDR3: CAISPTGSGNTGELFF
DNA: TGTGCCATCAGTCCGACAGGGTCGGGGAACACCGGGGAGCTGTTTTTT
size: NA
J: TRBJ2-2
V: TRBV10-3
D: TRBD1

CDR3: CASSQGPTRADTQYF
DNA: TGCGCCAGCAGCCAAGGCCCGACTAGAGCAGATACGCAGTATTTT
size: NA
J: TRBJ2-3
V: TRBV4-3
D: NA

CDR3: CASSFQLGNTIYF
DNA: TGTGCCAGCAGTTTTCAACTTGGAAACACCATATATTTT
size: NA
J: TRBJ1-3
V: TRBV27
D: NA

CDR3: CASTDGQGPNSPLHF
DNA: TGTGCCAGCACTGATGGACAGGGCCCCAATTCACCCCTCCACTTT
size: NA
J: TRBJ1-6
V: TRBV28
D: TRBD1

CDR3: CASSFTGNLADTQYF
DNA: TGTGCCAGCAGTTTCACAGGGAACTTGGCAGATACGCAGTATTTT
size: NA
J: TRBJ2-3
V: TRBV2
D: NA

CDR3: CASSQDSNYGYTF
DNA: TGCGCCAGCAGCCAGGACAGTAACTATGGCTACACCTTC
size: once
J: TRBJ1-2
V: TRBV5-1
D: NA

CDR3: CASRQGAGKETQYF
DNA: TGTGCCAGCAGACAGGGGGCTGGGAAAGAGACCCAGTACTTC
size: NA
J: TRBJ2-5
V: TRBV2
D: TRBD1

CDR3: CASSGGQGLNTGELFF
DNA: TGTGCCAGCAGCGGGGGACAGGGGCTAAACACCGGGGAGCTGTTTTTT
size: NA
J: TRBJ2-2
V: TRBV7-6
D: TRBD1

CDR3: CASSPGNNQPQHF
DNA: TGTGCCTCGAGTCCCGGGAACAATCAGCCCCAGCATTTT
size: NA
J: TRBJ1-5
V: TRBV7-2
D: NA

CDR3: CASRGTGVVGETQYF
DNA: TGTGCCAGCAGGGGGACAGGGGTGGTGGGAGAGACCCAGTACTTC
size: NA
J: TRBJ2-5
V: TRBV27
D: TRBD1

CDR3: CASSLDRGQPQHF
DNA: TGTGCCAGCAGCTTAGATCGGGGTCAGCCCCAGCATTTT
size: NA
J: TRBJ1-5
V: TRBV11-2
D: NA

CDR3: CASSHEQGALYGYTF
DNA: TGTGCCAGCAGTCACGAACAGGGGGCCCTCTATGGCTACACCTTC
size: NA
J: TRBJ1-2
V: TRBV6-5
D: TRBD1

CDR3: CASSVADTGELFF
DNA: TGTGCCAGCAGCGTAGCTGACACCGGGGAGCTGTTTTTT
size: NA
J: TRBJ2-2
V: TRBV9
D: NA

CDR3: CASSLGEQGAQTEAFF
DNA: TGTGCCAGCAGCTTAGGCGAACAGGGGGCTCAAACTGAAGCTTTCTTT
size: NA
J: TRBJ1-1
V: TRBV13
D: TRBD1

CDR3: CASSTTGGRAEAFF
DNA: TGTGCCAGCAGCACGACAGGGGGCCGGGCTGAAGCTTTCTTT
size: NA
J: TRBJ1-1
V: TRBV7-3
D: TRBD1

CDR3: CASSQGGGNNEQFF
DNA: TGCGCCAGCAGCCAAGGAGGGGGCAACAATGAGCAGTTCTTC
size: NA
J: TRBJ2-1
V: TRBV4-3
D: TRBD1

CDR3: CASRTGTGEDSPLHF
DNA: TGTGCCAGTAGAACCGGGACAGGGGAAGATTCACCCCTCCACTTT
size: NA
J: TRBJ1-6
V: TRBV19
D: TRBD1

CDR3: CASNPGTGNSPLHF
DNA: TGTGCCAGTAACCCCGGGACAGGAAATTCACCCCTCCACTTT
size: once
J: TRBJ1-6
V: TRBV19
D: TRBD1

CDR3: CASSLGGGGETQYF
DNA: TGTGCCAGCAGCCTCGGGGGGGGAGGAGAGACCCAGTACTTC
size: NA
J: TRBJ2-5
V: TRBV3-1/TRBV3-2
D: TRBD2

CDR3: CAWSPWTSGTGFTDTQYF
DNA: TGTGCCTGGAGTCCGTGGACTAGCGGGACGGGTTTTACAGATACGCAGTATTTT
size: NA
J: TRBJ2-3
V: TRBV30
D: TRBD2

CDR3: CASSPGLGQPQHF
DNA: TGTGCCAGCAGTCCGGGACTGGGGCAGCCCCAGCATTTT
size: NA
J: TRBJ1-5
V: TRBV27
D: NA